The next 31 T cell receptor beta chains were all read from a single sample in a study of naive and memory T cell subsets. A UMI-containing oligonucleotide was joined by 3' ligation to the TCR cDNA template. Ligated cDNA underwent four rounds of PCR with nested alpha and beta constant region primers and SP2. TCRdb re-called the 5' RACE reads with MiXCR, one entry per CDR3 protein. Among roughly 56,000 distinct CDR3 sequences listed, under 8.5% were seen once. The receptors were gathered from a male donor in good health.

This clonotype was counted many times. The J gene is TRBJ2-7, the V gene TRBV10-1; 8 bases agree with TRBD1. The trim removed 7 bases at V and 3 bases at J, leaving 5 bases unmatched. The germline V gene encodes CDR1 WNHNN and CDR2 SYGVQD (reference sequence). The CDR3 is 13 amino acids. Here the CDR3 DNA reads TGCGCCAGCACCGGACAGGGAAGCTACGAGCAGTACTTC. As protein: CASTGQGSYEQYF.

At least ten counts were recorded for this clonotype. The rearrangement joins TRBV19 to TRBJ2-3; 9 bases are shared with TRBD1. This CDR3 comprises 14 residues. Germline V CDR1 and CDR2: LNHDA, SQIVND (reference sequence). V was clipped by 5 bases and J by 4 bases; unmatched bases: 4. The CDR3, as DNA: TGTGCCAGTAGTCGGGACAGGGAGGCAGATACGCAGTATTTT. It is translated as CASSRDREADTQYF.

In this sample, this clonotype turned up a few times. The chain combines TRBV3-1 with TRBJ2-4, with 7 bases fitting TRBD2. Germline V gives CDR1 LGHDT, CDR2 YNNKEL (reference sequence). The CDR3 is 17 amino acids. After removal of 1 base from V and 0 bases from J, the junction contained 6 bases not matched to a gene. CDR3 nucleotides: TGTGCCAGCAGCCAAGTGAATAGCGGGTTAGCCAAAAACATTCAGTACTTC. This codes for CASSQVNSGLAKNIQYF. Together with reference TRBV3-1 and TRBJ2-4, the CDR3 gives the full variable domain: DTAVSQTPKYLVTQMGNDKSIKCEQNLGHDTMYWYKQDSKKFLKIMFSYNNKELIINETVPNRFSPKSPDKAHLNLHINSLELGDSAVYFCASSQVNSGLAKNIQYFGAGTRLSVL.

The chain joins TRBV7-8 to TRBJ2-7; D is ambiguous. This CDR3 comprises 14 residues. With 3 bases removed from V and 4 bases from J, the gap between germline ends came to 13 bases. Per germline, CDR1 SGHVS and CDR2 FQNEAQ. The CDR3 sequence: CASSLGYGSYEQYF. The CDR3, as DNA: TGTGCCAGCAGCTTGGGGTACGGATCTTACGAGCAGTACTTC.

The chain uses TRBV5-6 and TRBJ1-4; D possibly corresponds to TRBD1 (5 bases). The CDR3 consists of 14 residues. Germline lookup yields CDR1 SGHDT and CDR2 YYEEEE. Trimming removed 4 bases from V and 13 bases from J, with 20 bases in between. In DNA form, the CDR3 reads TGTGCCAGCAGCGCTGGAGGGGCGGCTGTTCGACTGTTTTTT. It is translated as CASSAGGAAVRLFF.

This clonotype was counted many times. This sequence joins TRBV11-2 and TRBJ2-7; weak D call: TRBD1 (5 bases). Germline CDR1 SGHAT, CDR2 FQNNGV. The CDR3 is 16 residues long. V lost 1 base, J lost 2 bases, and 15 bases lay in between. The CDR3 coding sequence is TGTGCCAGCAGCTTAGGGGTAGGACAAGGGGCCTACGAGCAGTACTTC. Its protein is CASSLGVGQGAYEQYF.

This clonotype was seen at least ten times. The genes are TRBV20-1 and TRBJ2-1; unclear D gene. CDR3 length: 10 amino acids. Trimming shortened V by 6 bases and J by 5 bases, and 5 bases separated the two germline ends. CDR1 is DFQATT, CDR2 SNEGSKA, per germline (reference sequence). For the CDR3, the DNA is TGCAGTGCCAATAACAATGAGCAGTTCTTC. It specifies CSANNNEQFF.

CDR3 sequence reads: CASSGQTNTGELFF. CDR3 sequence (DNA): TGTGCCAGCAGCGGACAGACGAACACCGGGGAGCTGTTTTTT. The chain has TRBV21-1 and TRBJ2-2; the table's D call, TRBD1, has no DNA check behind it. TRBV21-1 is labeled a pseudogene. The CDR3 is made up of 14 amino acids.

This clonotype was recorded at least ten times. The rearrangement uses TRBV7-2 and TRBJ2-1; 10 bases align to TRBD1. The germline gives CDR1 SGHTA, CDR2 FQGNSA. The CDR3 is made up of 15 amino acids. Germline trimming cut 6 bases from V and 7 bases from J; bases unmatched to any gene: 9. CDR3 sequence: CASSWTGGFGNEQFF. In DNA form, the CDR3 reads TGTGCCAGCAGTTGGACAGGGGGTTTTGGGAATGAGCAGTTCTTC.

This clonotype was counted ten times or more. The chain joins TRBV10-3 to TRBJ1-6; 7 bases line up with TRBD1. The ends lost 0 bases at V and 8 bases at J; junction bases unmatched: 4. Germline CDR1 ENHRY, CDR2 SYGVKD. CDR3 length: 15 amino acids. CDR3 DNA sequence: TGTGCCATCAGTGAGTCACAGGGGTACGATTCACCCCTCCACTTT. This sequence encodes CAISESQGYDSPLHF.

Ten or more counts support this clonotype. The CDR3: CASSTDLNTGELFF. The CDR3 DNA reads TGTGCCAGCAGTACGGACCTAAACACCGGGGAGCTGTTTTTT. The chain carries TRBV6-5 and TRBJ2-2, with D unclear. V was clipped by 5 bases and J by 2 bases, with 9 bases between them. The CDR3 totals 14 residues. CDR1 and CDR2 from the germline V gene are MNHEY and SVGAGI.

This clonotype was picked up many times. The chain combines TRBV5-1 with TRBJ1-1, with D maybe TRBD1 (5 bases). The CDR3 is made up of 18 amino acids. The germline V gene has CDR1 SGHRS and CDR2 YFSETQ. Trimming stripped 2 bases from V and 1 base from J, with 21 bases between. The CDR3 is CASSLAGQGFARNTEAFF. The DNA for the CDR3 is TGCGCCAGCAGCTTAGCTGGGCAGGGCTTTGCTCGGAACACTGAAGCTTTCTTT.

This clonotype was seen repeatedly, ten times or more. The chain uses TRBV11-2 and TRBJ2-5, with 7 nucleotides matching TRBD1. This CDR3 contains 15 residues. The V gene's germline CDR1 is SGHAT and CDR2 FQNNGV. Losses at the gene ends were 1 base for V and 1 base for J; bases not matched to a gene: 3. The CDR3 DNA follows: TGTGCCAGCAGCTTAGGAGGGACAGTCCAAGAGACCCAGTACTTC. Translating it yields CASSLGGTVQETQYF.

The chain couples TRBV6-6 to TRBJ1-1, with 7 bases that match TRBD1. Germline CDR1 MNHNY, CDR2 SVGAGI (reference sequence). The CDR3 loop spans 12 amino acids. V shed 6 bases, J shed 6 bases, and the junction held 4 bases outside the gene matches. The CDR3 loop is CASSRDSSEAFF. The CDR3 DNA reads TGTGCCAGCAGCCGGGACAGTTCTGAAGCTTTCTTT.

The gene calls are TRBV2 and TRBJ2-1, with 12 nucleotides matching TRBD2. The CDR3 sequence is 16 residues long. J gave up 15 bases and V 6 bases, and 18 bases lay outside the gene matches. The germline gives CDR1 SNHLY, CDR2 FYNNEI. This CDR3 reads CASSTGLAGGSTTPFF. CDR3 DNA: TGTGCCAGCAGCACGGGGCTAGCGGGAGGGTCTACCACCCCGTTCTTC.

This clonotype was observed many times. The genes are TRBV20-1 and TRBJ2-7; 10 bases are shared with TRBD2. The CDR3 is 14 amino acids. CDR1 and CDR2 (germline): DFQATT, SNEGSKA (reference sequence). The V gene end was trimmed by 2 bases and the J gene end by 7 bases; junction bases not matched to a gene: 8. The DNA of the CDR3 is TGCAGTGCTAGATCCAGCGGGAGGGAGGGAGAGCAGTACTTC. Translated: CSARSSGREGEQYF.

This clonotype showed up many times. The V gene is TRBV12-3 or TRBV12-4, the J gene TRBJ2-1; D not resolved. CDR3 length: 19 amino acids. V gave up 4 bases and J gave up 6 bases, with 28 bases separating them. The CDR3 nucleotides read TGTGCCAGCAGTTCACAGCCCGACTCAGCTTGGTTTTCGCGCAATGAGCAGTTCTTC. Residues: CASSSQPDSAWFSRNEQFF.

This clonotype was seen many times. The chain uses TRBV12-2 and TRBJ1-5; TRBD1 is the table's D call, not checked against the DNA. TRBV12-2 is a documented pseudogene. This CDR3 region has 15 residues. CDR3 sequence reads: CASRLKQGASQPQHF. DNA for the CDR3: TGTGCAAGTCGCCTAAAACAGGGGGCCAGTCAGCCCCAGCATTTT.

This clonotype was picked up many times. V is TRBV18 and J is TRBJ2-3; the D is unclear. CDR3 size: 14 residues. V was cut by 0 bases and J by 3 bases, with 7 bases left in between. CDR1 KGHSH and CDR2 LQKENI come from the germline V gene. The CDR3 is CASSPPSLTDTQYF. Here the CDR3 DNA reads TGTGCCAGCTCACCACCATCGCTTACAGATACGCAGTATTTT.

Ten or more counts support this clonotype. This sequence joins TRBV20-1 and TRBJ2-1; D unresolved. The CDR3 totals 16 residues. CDR1 is DFQATT, CDR2 SNEGSKA, per germline (reference sequence). V gave up 0 bases and J gave up 6 bases, with 18 bases separating them. In DNA, the CDR3 is TGCAGTGCTAGAGATTGGCGACGCCCCTCGACCAATGAGCAGTTCTTC. It specifies CSARDWRRPSTNEQFF.

Ten or more counts support this clonotype. The genes are TRBV2 and TRBJ1-1; D unresolved. Germline loops: CDR1 SNHLY, CDR2 FYNNEI. V lost 4 bases, J lost 3 bases, and 9 bases lay in between. The CDR3 loop spans 13 amino acids. Here the CDR3 DNA reads TGTGCCAGCAGTGTGAGACCTGACACTGAAGCTTTCTTT. It codes for CASSVRPDTEAFF.

This clonotype was seen more than once but under ten times. V gene TRBV20-1 combines with J gene TRBJ1-2; 7 bases fit TRBD1. Germline V gene sequence: CDR1 DFQATT, CDR2 SNEGSKA (reference sequence). The CDR3 spans 14 residues. Trimming at V came to 2 bases and at J to 0 bases, leaving 3 bases not matched to a gene. For the CDR3, the DNA is TGCAGTGCTAGAAGGACAGGATCTAACTATGGCTACACCTTC. Its translation is CSARRTGSNYGYTF.

The chain carries TRBV20-1 and TRBJ2-3; 9 bases are a match to TRBD2. In germline, CDR1 is DFQATT, CDR2 SNEGSKA (reference sequence). After removal of 3 bases from V and 7 bases from J, the junction contained 8 bases not matched to a gene. The CDR3 is 14 amino acids. The DNA of the CDR3 is TGCAGTGCTAGGAGTGCGGGGGGGCCTCATACGCAGTATTTT. Translation gives CSARSAGGPHTQYF.

This clonotype was seen a few times. V usage is TRBV20-1 and J usage is TRBJ2-7; D is unresolved. The CDR3 is made up of 14 amino acids. Trimming left V 0 bases short and J 2 bases short, with 11 bases between. Looked up from germline, CDR1 is DFQATT and CDR2 is SNEGSKA (reference sequence). CDR3 in amino acids: CSARDYQRAYEQYF. The CDR3 DNA follows: TGCAGTGCTAGAGATTATCAGAGAGCCTACGAGCAGTACTTC.

This clonotype was detected many times. V and J are TRBV6-5 and TRBJ2-7, with 9 bases aligning to TRBD1. This CDR3 contains 16 residues. The trim removed 0 bases at V and 3 bases at J, leaving 6 bases unmatched. Germline CDR1 reads MNHEY; CDR2 reads SVGAGI. CDR3 in amino acids: CASSYSGGTGIYEQYF. CDR3 sequence (DNA): TGTGCCAGCAGTTACTCGGGGGGGACAGGGATCTACGAGCAGTACTTC.

This clonotype was observed at least ten times. The chain has TRBV20-1 and TRBJ2-5, with 7 bases fitting TRBD2. The germline V gene encodes CDR1 DFQATT and CDR2 SNEGSKA (reference sequence). V shed 3 bases and J 3 bases; nucleotides not matched to a gene: 13. The CDR3 totals 16 residues. The CDR3 DNA is TGCAGTGCTAGGCACGCGGGGGAGGGATGGAAAGAGACCCAGTACTTC. Its translation is CSARHAGEGWKETQYF.

Notes on this clonotype: This sequence may be a read error, since a much larger clone differs from it by one base. The chain is built from TRBV10-2 and TRBJ1-1; possible D gene TRBD1, 5 bases. V gave up 6 bases and J gave up 8 bases, with 13 bases separating them. CDR1 is WSHSY and CDR2 is SAAADI in the germline V gene. The CDR3 length is 12 residues. CDR3 in amino acids: CASRPKWGEAFF. DNA for the CDR3: TGCGCCAGCAGACCAAAATGGGGCGAAGCTTTCTTT.

This clonotype was observed a few times. CDR3 DNA: TGTGCCACCTCAGACCCGATGAAGCGGCACAATGAGCAGTTCTTC. It translates to CATSDPMKRHNEQFF. The chain combines TRBV24-1 with TRBJ2-1; TRBD2 might be the D (5 bases). Germline loops: CDR1 KGHDR, CDR2 SFDVKD. The CDR3 contains 15 residues. V lost 9 bases, J lost 5 bases, and 19 bases lay in between.

The rearrangement joins TRBV18 to TRBJ1-1; D is unresolved. Germline assignment: CDR1 KGHSH and CDR2 LQKENI. The CDR3 is made up of 13 amino acids. Trimming left V 2 bases short and J 4 bases short, with 8 bases between. CDR3 nucleotide sequence: TGTGCCAGCTCACCAACCTCGGGCACTGAAGCTTTCTTT. Translation: CASSPTSGTEAFF.

This clonotype was recorded at least ten times. The rearrangement uses TRBV18 and TRBJ2-7, with a tentative D call TRBD1 (5 bases). CDR1 is KGHSH and CDR2 is LQKENI in the germline V gene. V was clipped by 0 bases and J by 6 bases, with 15 bases between them. This CDR3 has 15 amino acids. CDR3 amino acids: CASSPPGQGRGEQYF. CDR3 coding DNA: TGTGCCAGCTCACCACCGGGCCAGGGAAGGGGCGAGCAGTACTTC.

This clonotype occurred a few times. The chain uses TRBV2 and TRBJ2-3; D gene ambiguous. The CDR3 runs 15 residues. Trimming removed 4 bases from V and 1 base from J, with 12 bases in between. CDR1 SNHLY and CDR2 FYNNEI come from the germline V gene. Here the CDR3 reads CASSGGRWGTDTQYF. DNA of the CDR3: TGTGCCAGCAGTGGCGGTAGATGGGGCACAGATACGCAGTATTTT.